The clone carrying this TCR beta chain has at least ten counts. Its antigen is not known. The sample is drawn from a study of regulatory T cells in long-lasting Graves disease. General study findings and limits: A greater number of public clonotypes (over 2,500) was shared by persistent patients than by new patients (over 900).

The V end lost 8 bases, the J end lost 0 bases, and 11 bases lay between the germline ends. CDR1 KGHSH and CDR2 LQKENI come from the germline V gene. The CDR3 totals 15 residues. Specified time point: newly diagnosed GD, antithyroid drugs for less than 3 months. TCR sequences were obtained from RNA taken from PBMCs. Combining iRepertoire HTBI primers with Arm-PCR of CDR3 regions, the authors built TCR beta libraries. Via MiXCR, TCRdb re-called the multiplex PCR reads, giving one row per CDR3 protein. This sample has 250,000 to 300,000 distinct CDR3 sequences, with about 20% found just once. These data were likewise used in another study, on T cells in Graves' hyperthyroidism and ophthalmopathy. That publication notes: RT-PCR in the first round (using the HTBI primer set) targeted the TCR CDR3.

The sequenced sample was peripheral blood mononuclear cells (PBMCs), obtained at new diagnosis, from a patient treated with antithyroid drugs. The clonotype comes from a woman under 40 with Graves disease. The chain uses TRBV18 and TRBJ2-6; D gene unclear. The CDR3 region has the DNA TGTGCCAGCAGCCCTGGCAGCTCTGGGGCCAACGTCCTGACTTTC. Its protein product is CASSPGSSGANVLTF.